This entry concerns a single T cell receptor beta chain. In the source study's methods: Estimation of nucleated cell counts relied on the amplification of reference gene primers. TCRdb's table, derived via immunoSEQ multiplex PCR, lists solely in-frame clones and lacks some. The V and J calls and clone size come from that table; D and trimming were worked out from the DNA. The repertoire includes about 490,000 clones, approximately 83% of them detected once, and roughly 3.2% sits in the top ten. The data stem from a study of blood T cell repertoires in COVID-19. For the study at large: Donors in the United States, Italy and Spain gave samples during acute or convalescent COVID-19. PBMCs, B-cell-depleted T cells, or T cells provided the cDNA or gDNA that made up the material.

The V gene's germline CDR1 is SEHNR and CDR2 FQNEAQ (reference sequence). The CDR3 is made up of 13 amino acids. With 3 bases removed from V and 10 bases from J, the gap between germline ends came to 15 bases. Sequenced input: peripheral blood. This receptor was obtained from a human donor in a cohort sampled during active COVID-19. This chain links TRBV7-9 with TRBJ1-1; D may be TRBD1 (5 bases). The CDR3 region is CASSFGGSNAAFF. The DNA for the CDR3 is TGTGCCAGCAGCTTCGGGGGGTCGAATGCAGCTTTCTTT.